The rows below give T cell receptor beta chains drawn from one sample of a study of spatial heterogeneity in lung cancer. TCRdb used MiXCR to reprocess the 5' RACE reads, holding one entry per CDR3 protein. Altogether 6,500 to 9,000 distinct CDR3 sequences are present, under 20% being singletons, with the ten largest covering about 12%. The sample here was lung tumor tissue, taken at surgery. All receptors come from a female donor with early-stage non-small cell lung cancer. The CDR3 runs from the conserved cysteine through the conserved F or W. Each record gives: clone size, D gene, CDR3 length, V gene, J gene, CDR3 protein, CDR3 DNA. The D gene is left open where the match is weak. A row's size may be missing; if present it is once, few, many or a size class.

>few|NA|18|TRBV6-2/TRBV6-3|TRBJ1-6
CASIGRGWGRPYNSPLHF
TGTGCCAGCATCGGACGGGGCTGGGGGCGCCCCTATAATTCACCCCTCCACTTT
>few|TRBD1|14|TRBV20-1|TRBJ2-7
CSATPPTGDDEQYF
TGCAGTGCCACACCGCCGACAGGGGATGACGAGCAGTACTTC
>NA|TRBD1|18|TRBV12-3/TRBV12-4|TRBJ2-7
CASSSRFSTGGNSYEQYF
TGTGCCAGCAGTTCCCGTTTTAGTACAGGGGGCAATAGCTACGAGCAGTACTTC
>few|NA|12|TRBV7-6|TRBJ2-7
CASSLTGYEQYF
TGTGCCAGCAGCTTAACGGGTTACGAGCAGTACTTC
>NA|NA|14|TRBV7-2|TRBJ1-3
CASSLGVYGNTIYF
TGTGCCAGCAGCTTAGGGGTGTACGGAAACACCATATATTTT
>NA|TRBD1|14|TRBV9|TRBJ1-1
CASSKQGARTEAFF
TGTGCCAGCAGCAAACAGGGGGCGAGGACTGAAGCTTTCTTT
>few|TRBD1|15|TRBV2|TRBJ1-5
CASRGQGLGNQPQHF
TGTGCCAGCAGGGGACAGGGGTTGGGCAATCAGCCCCAGCATTTT
>NA|NA|13|TRBV7-2|TRBJ1-5
CASSTTWDQPQHF
TGTGCCAGCAGCACAACCTGGGATCAGCCCCAGCATTTT
>few|NA|14|TRBV29-1|TRBJ2-3
CSAARGQGTDTQYF
TGCAGCGCAGCACGGGGGCAGGGCACAGATACGCAGTATTTT
>NA|TRBD1|13|TRBV27|TRBJ2-7
CASSFATGDEQYF
TGTGCCAGCAGTTTCGCGACAGGGGACGAGCAGTACTTC
>few|NA|14|TRBV10-3|TRBJ1-2
CAISDPPGSYGYTF
TGTGCCATCAGTGACCCCCCAGGCAGCTATGGCTACACCTTC
>few|NA|12|TRBV5-5|TRBJ2-7
CASSTESYEQYF
TGTGCCAGCAGTACTGAGTCCTACGAGCAGTACTTC
>few|NA|14|TRBV10-3|TRBJ2-2
CAISESPYTGELFF
TGTGCCATCAGTGAGTCGCCCTACACCGGGGAGCTGTTTTTT
>NA|NA|14|TRBV3-1|TRBJ2-2
CASSRHRETGELFF
TGTGCCAGCAGCCGTCACAGGGAGACCGGGGAGCTGTTTTTT
>NA|NA|15|TRBV24-1|TRBJ2-3
CATSDSNPGADTQYF
TGTGCCACCAGTGATTCTAACCCGGGGGCAGATACGCAGTATTTT
>NA|NA|13|TRBV7-9|TRBJ2-5
CASSFPSKETQYF
TGTGCCAGCAGCTTTCCTTCAAAAGAGACCCAGTACTTC
>few|NA|14|TRBV5-1|TRBJ2-3
CASSLEDRTDTQYF
TGCGCCAGCAGCTTGGAGGATCGGACAGATACGCAGTATTTT
>NA|TRBD1|11|TRBV5-6|TRBJ1-2
CASKGAEGYTF
TGTGCCAGCAAGGGGGCGGAAGGCTACACCTTC
>medium-sized|TRBD1|16|TRBV6-5|TRBJ2-5
CASSYLVGTGDETQYF
TGTGCCAGCAGTTACTTGGTAGGGACAGGGGACGAGACCCAGTACTTC
>NA|TRBD1|13|TRBV20-1|TRBJ2-3
CSATQGVRDTQYF
TGCAGTGCTACACAGGGGGTAAGAGATACGCAGTATTTT
>few|NA|13|TRBV10-2|TRBJ2-3
CASSAGLFSTQYF
TGCGCCAGCAGTGCCGGCCTGTTCAGTACGCAGTATTTT
>NA|NA|18|TRBV7-2|TRBJ2-2
CASSLGFSGGRRAGELFF
NA
>NA|NA|13|TRBV10-2|TRBJ1-1
CASRSVLNTEAFF
TGCGCCTCCCGTTCAGTTTTGAACACTGAAGCTTTCTTT
>medium-sized|NA|14|TRBV4-1|TRBJ1-2
CASSTGPREYGYTF
TGCGCCAGCAGCACGGGACCTAGAGAGTATGGCTACACCTTC
>few|NA|13|TRBV4-2|TRBJ2-7
CASSQPGTYEQYF
TGTGCCAGCAGCCAACCCGGCACCTACGAGCAGTACTTC
>few|NA|16|TRBV6-2/TRBV6-3|TRBJ1-6
CASSYSKGSYNSPLHF
TGTGCCAGCAGTTACTCGAAAGGTTCCTATAATTCACCCCTCCACTTT
>NA|NA|13|TRBV6-5|TRBJ2-3
CASSPLGGDTQYF
TGTGCCAGCAGTCCTCTAGGAGGCGATACGCAGTATTTT
>few|NA|16|TRBV4-1|TRBJ1-1
CASSQDRTGKSTEAFF
TGCGCCAGCAGCCAAGATCGAACAGGGAAGTCCACTGAAGCTTTCTTT
>NA|NA|14|TRBV6-1|TRBJ2-7
CASSENRPPYEQYF
TGTGCCAGCAGTGAGAACAGGCCCCCCTACGAGCAGTACTTC
>NA|NA|12|TRBV5-5|TRBJ2-3
CASSLDTDTQYF
TGTGCCAGCAGCTTAGACACAGATACGCAGTATTTT
>NA|TRBD1|12|TRBV29-1|TRBJ2-1
CSVRQGSNEQFF
TGCAGCGTAAGACAGGGCTCCAATGAGCAGTTCTTC
>NA|TRBD1|17|TRBV19|TRBJ2-5
CASSIDQTGPGSGTQYF
TGTGCCAGTAGTATAGATCAGACAGGGCCGGGGTCAGGGACCCAGTACTTC
>few|NA|16|TRBV12-3/TRBV12-4|TRBJ1-5
CASSFDSIGGNQPQHF
TGTGCCAGCAGTTTCGACAGTATAGGTGGCAATCAGCCCCAGCATTTT
>medium-sized|NA|13|TRBV7-6|TRBJ2-1
CASSLTDTNEQFF
TGTGCCAGCAGCCTAACGGACACCAATGAGCAGTTCTTC
>NA|NA|12|TRBV29-1|TRBJ2-5
CSVEPRQETQYF
TGCAGCGTTGAACCACGGCAAGAGACCCAGTACTTC
>NA|TRBD2|16|TRBV12-3/TRBV12-4|TRBJ2-3
CASSYPSGGKSDTQYF
TGTGCCAGCAGTTATCCTAGCGGGGGAAAATCGGATACGCAGTATTTT
>NA|NA|11|TRBV29-1|TRBJ2-3
CSVDPPDTQYF
TGCAGCGTTGACCCCCCAGATACGCAGTATTTT
>NA|NA|12|TRBV6-6|TRBJ1-5
CASRELGQPQHF
TGTGCCAGCAGGGAGTTGGGGCAGCCCCAGCATTTT
>NA|NA|15|TRBV6-1|TRBJ2-3
CAGKRYGVSTDTQYF
TGTGCCGGAAAGAGGTACGGGGTGAGCACAGATACGCAGTATTTT
>NA|NA|17|TRBV7-9|TRBJ2-1
CASSLVAGVGFYNEQFF
TGTGCCAGCAGCTTAGTCGCAGGGGTTGGATTCTACAATGAGCAGTTCTTC
>few|NA|12|TRBV5-1|TRBJ1-2
CASSGQGFGYTF
TGCGCCAGCAGTGGGCAGGGCTTCGGCTACACCTTC
>few|NA|14|TRBV20-1|TRBJ1-6
CSAREQNDFPPLHF
TGCAGTGCTAGGGAGCAGAACGATTTCCCACCCCTCCACTTT
>NA|NA|14|TRBV28|TRBJ1-2
CASSLTSPRGGYTF
TGTGCCAGCAGTTTAACTTCCCCCCGGGGGGGCTACACCTTC
>medium-sized|NA|13|TRBV7-2|TRBJ1-1
CASSPKRGTEAFF
TGTGCCAGCAGCCCGAAGAGGGGCACTGAAGCTTTCTTT
>few|TRBD2|16|TRBV7-2|TRBJ2-3
CASSFAGGSQTDMQYF
TGTGCCAGCAGCTTCGCGGGGGGCTCGCAAACAGATATGCAGTATTTT
>few|NA|13|TRBV5-1|TRBJ1-5
CASSVGFNQPQHF
TGCGCCAGCAGCGTGGGATTTAATCAGCCCCAGCATTTT
>NA|TRBD1|14|TRBV9|TRBJ1-1
CASSAGQPSDEAFF
TGTGCCAGCAGCGCGGGACAGCCTTCTGATGAAGCTTTCTTT
>few|TRBD1|18|TRBV7-2|TRBJ2-6
CASSLLNRGSSGANVLTF
TGTGCCAGCAGCTTATTGAACAGGGGGTCCTCTGGGGCCAACGTCCTGACTTTC
>NA|NA|14|TRBV7-9|TRBJ1-6
CASSYVTVNSPLHF
TGTGCCAGCAGCTACGTGACAGTGAATTCACCCCTCCACTTT
>medium-sized|NA|15|TRBV5-4|TRBJ2-7
CASSLPQSPPYEQYF
TGTGCCAGCAGCCTACCCCAAAGTCCGCCCTACGAGCAGTACTTC
>NA|NA|12|TRBV11-1|TRBJ2-7
CASSLVAAEQYF
TGTGCCAGCAGCTTAGTCGCGGCGGAGCAGTACTTC
>NA|TRBD1|14|TRBV28|TRBJ2-7
CASSFRPRGREQYF
TGTGCCAGCAGTTTCCGGCCCAGGGGGCGCGAGCAGTACTTC
>NA|NA|14|TRBV5-1|TRBJ2-7
CASSLGEGGREQYF
TGCGCCAGCAGCTTGGGGGAAGGAGGGCGCGAGCAGTACTTC
>medium-sized|NA|14|TRBV7-2|TRBJ2-1
CASSSSAGGHEQFF
TGTGCCAGCAGTTCGTCCGCGGGCGGGCATGAGCAGTTCTTC
>NA|TRBD2|14|TRBV28|TRBJ2-5
CASRGGLGHETQYF
TGTGCCAGCAGGGGGGGACTAGGACACGAGACCCAGTACTTC
>medium-sized|TRBD1|14|TRBV15|TRBJ1-1
CATSNYRGNTEAFF
TGTGCCACCAGCAATTACAGGGGAAACACTGAAGCTTTCTTT
>NA|NA|12|TRBV20-1|TRBJ2-5
CSARAPQETQYF
TGCAGTGCTAGAGCCCCCCAAGAGACCCAGTACTTC